This is a list of T cell receptor beta chains from one sample in a study of shared clonotypes between healthy human individuals. The assay was immunoSEQ multiplex PCR, and TCRdb's table has in-frame clones only and misses some. The sample consists of approximately 980,000 clones, approximately 80% of them appearing once. The sequencing input was memory CD4+ T cells sorted from blood. The receptors originated from a young man in good health. Each CDR3 is given with its conserved first and last residue. A D gene is named only where the DNA matches it firmly.

J gene	D gene	V gene	CDR3 protein	CDR3 DNA
TRBJ2-2	TRBD2	TRBV10-3	CAIRTGLNTGELFF	TGTGCCATCAGAACGGGACTAAACACCGGGGAGCTGTTTTTT
TRBJ1-1	NA	TRBV10-3	CAISERQAAGTEAFF	TGTGCCATCAGTGAACGACAGGCCGCGGGCACTGAAGCTTTCTTT
TRBJ1-2	NA	TRBV7-9	CASSLTLGGYTF	TGTGCCAGCAGCTTAACCTTGGGGGGCTACACCTTC
TRBJ2-3	NA	TRBV11-3	CASSLVQGNTQYF	TGTGCCAGCAGCTTAGTCCAGGGAAATACGCAGTATTTT
TRBJ1-1	NA	TRBV6-5	CASRSANTEAFF	TGTGCCAGCAGGAGTGCGAACACTGAAGCTTTCTTT
TRBJ2-7	NA	TRBV6-6	CASRDRGIYEQYF	TGTGCCAGCAGAGACAGAGGAATCTACGAGCAGTACTTT
TRBJ1-2	TRBD1	TRBV6-1	CAGKRRTGDGYTF	TGCGCAGGGAAGAGACGGACAGGGGATGGCTACACCTTC
TRBJ2-7	NA	TRBV30	CAWSRGQAYEQYF	TGTGCCTGGAGTCGGGGGCAGGCCTACGAGCAGTACTTC
TRBJ1-1	TRBD1	TRBV19	CASSLQGFTEAFF	TGTGCCAGTAGTCTACAGGGGTTCACTGAAGCTTTCTTT
TRBJ2-3	NA	TRBV5-1	CASSLGSTDTQYF	TGCGCCAGCAGCTTGGGTAGCACAGATACGCAGTATTTT
TRBJ1-2	TRBD1	TRBV30	CAWSGGGGVKANYGYTF	TGTGCCTGGAGTGGTGGAGGGGGCGTTAAGGCTAACTATGGCTACACCTTC
TRBJ1-2	NA	TRBV30	CAWSARTESYGYTF	TGTGCCTGGAGTGCAAGGACAGAGTCCTATGGCTACACCTTC
TRBJ1-1	NA	TRBV5-6	CASSLTGANTEAFF	TGTGCCAGCAGCTTGACCGGGGCGAACACTGAAGCTTTCTTT